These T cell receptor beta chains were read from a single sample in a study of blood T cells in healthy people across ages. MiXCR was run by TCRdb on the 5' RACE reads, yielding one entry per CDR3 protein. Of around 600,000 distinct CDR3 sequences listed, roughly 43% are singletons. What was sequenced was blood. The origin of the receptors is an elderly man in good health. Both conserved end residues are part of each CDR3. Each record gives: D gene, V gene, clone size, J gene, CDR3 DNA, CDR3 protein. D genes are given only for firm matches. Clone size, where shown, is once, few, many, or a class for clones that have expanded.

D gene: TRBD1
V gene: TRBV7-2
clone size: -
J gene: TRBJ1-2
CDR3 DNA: TGTGCCAGCAGCTCAACCGGGACAGGGGGCGGTGGCTATGGCTACACCTTC
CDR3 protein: CASSSTGTGGGGYGYTF

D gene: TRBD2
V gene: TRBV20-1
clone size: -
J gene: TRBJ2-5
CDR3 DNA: TGCAGTGCTCGGACTAGCGGGAGCCAAGAGACCCAGTACTTC
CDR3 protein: CSARTSGSQETQYF

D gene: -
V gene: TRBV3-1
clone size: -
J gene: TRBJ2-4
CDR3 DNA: TGTGCCAGCAGCCCAAGCCAGGTTCAGTACTTC
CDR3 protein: CASSPSQVQYF

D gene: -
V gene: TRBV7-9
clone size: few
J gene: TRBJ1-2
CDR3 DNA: TGTGCCAGCAGCTTAGGACAGGTTGACTATGGCTACACCTTC
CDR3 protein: CASSLGQVDYGYTF

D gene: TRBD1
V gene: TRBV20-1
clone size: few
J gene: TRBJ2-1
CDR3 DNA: TGCAGTGCCCTGAGGCCCGGGACAGGGTCCAATGAGCAGTTCTTC
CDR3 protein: CSALRPGTGSNEQFF

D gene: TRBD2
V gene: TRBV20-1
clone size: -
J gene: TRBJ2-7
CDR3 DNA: TGCAGTGCTAGAGTGGGCGGGAGACGGATTCTCGAGCAGTACTTC
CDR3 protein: CSARVGGRRILEQYF

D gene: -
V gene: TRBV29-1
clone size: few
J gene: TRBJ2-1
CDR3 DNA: TGCAGCGTTGTCCGACTGGGATCCTACAATGAGCAGTTCTTC
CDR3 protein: CSVVRLGSYNEQFF

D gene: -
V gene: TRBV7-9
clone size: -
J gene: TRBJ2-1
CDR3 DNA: TGTGCCAGCAGCCCCCCATATCGGGGAAATGAGCAGTTCTTC
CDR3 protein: CASSPPYRGNEQFF

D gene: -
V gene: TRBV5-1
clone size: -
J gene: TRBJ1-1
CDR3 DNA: TGCGCCAGCAGTTCCATATTGGGGGTTCCTGAAGCTTTCTTT
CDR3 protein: CASSSILGVPEAFF

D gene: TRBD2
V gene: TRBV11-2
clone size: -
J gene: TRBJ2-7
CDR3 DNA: TGTGCCAGCAGCTCGGCTAGCGGGGGGTACGAGCAGTACTTC
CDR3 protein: CASSSASGGYEQYF